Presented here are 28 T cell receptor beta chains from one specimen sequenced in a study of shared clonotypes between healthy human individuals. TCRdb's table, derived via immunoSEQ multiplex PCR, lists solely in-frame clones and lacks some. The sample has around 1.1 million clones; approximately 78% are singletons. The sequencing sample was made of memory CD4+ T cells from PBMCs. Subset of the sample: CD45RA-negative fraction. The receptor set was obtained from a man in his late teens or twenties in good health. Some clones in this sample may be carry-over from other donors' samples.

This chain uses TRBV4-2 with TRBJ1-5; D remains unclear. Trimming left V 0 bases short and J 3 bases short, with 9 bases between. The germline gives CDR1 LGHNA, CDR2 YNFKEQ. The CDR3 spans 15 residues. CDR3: CASSQEWRVNQPQHF. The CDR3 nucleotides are TGTGCCAGCAGCCAAGAGTGGAGAGTCAATCAGCCCCAGCATTTT.

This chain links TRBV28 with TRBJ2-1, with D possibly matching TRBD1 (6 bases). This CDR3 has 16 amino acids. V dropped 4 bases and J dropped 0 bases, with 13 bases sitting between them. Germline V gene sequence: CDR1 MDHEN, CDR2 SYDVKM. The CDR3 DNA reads TGTGCCAGCAGTTCCCGGACAGCCAGCTCCTACAATGAGCAGTTCTTC. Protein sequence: CASSSRTASSYNEQFF.

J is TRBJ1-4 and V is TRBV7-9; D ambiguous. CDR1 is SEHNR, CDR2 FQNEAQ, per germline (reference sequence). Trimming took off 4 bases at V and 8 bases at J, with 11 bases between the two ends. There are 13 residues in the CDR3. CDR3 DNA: TGTGCCAGCAGCTCCGCCGGCGGAGAAAAACTGTTTTTT. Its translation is CASSSAGGEKLFF.

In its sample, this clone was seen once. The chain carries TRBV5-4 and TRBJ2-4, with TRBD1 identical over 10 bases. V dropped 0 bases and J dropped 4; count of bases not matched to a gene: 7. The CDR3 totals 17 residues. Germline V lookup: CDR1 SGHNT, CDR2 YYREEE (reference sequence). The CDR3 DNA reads TGTGCCAGCAGCTTGGGACCCGGGACAGGGGAAAAAAACATTCAGTACTTC. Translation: CASSLGPGTGEKNIQYF.

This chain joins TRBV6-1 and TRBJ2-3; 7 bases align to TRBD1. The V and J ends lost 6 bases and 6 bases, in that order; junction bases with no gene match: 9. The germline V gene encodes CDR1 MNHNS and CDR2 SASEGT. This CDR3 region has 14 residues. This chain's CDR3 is CASRKGAFPDTQYF. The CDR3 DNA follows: TGTGCCAGCAGGAAGGGGGCATTCCCCGATACGCAGTATTTT.

The CDR3 nucleotides read TGTGCCAGCAGTTACTCCGGGGGGCACACTGAAGCTTTCTTT. Translating it yields CASSYSGGHTEAFF. The chain couples TRBV6-5 to TRBJ1-1; tentatively, D is TRBD1 (6 bases). The CDR3 covers 14 residues. Trimming removed 0 bases at V and 3 bases at J, with 8 bases between. CDR1 is MNHEY and CDR2 is SVGAGI in the germline V gene.

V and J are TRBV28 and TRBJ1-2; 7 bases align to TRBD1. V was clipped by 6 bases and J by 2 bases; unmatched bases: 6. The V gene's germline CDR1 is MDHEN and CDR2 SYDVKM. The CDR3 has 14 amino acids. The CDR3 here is CASSVIQGNYGYTF. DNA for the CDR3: TGTGCCAGCAGCGTAATACAGGGGAACTATGGCTACACCTTC.

The CDR3: CASGPYQETQYF. CDR3 sequence (DNA): TGTGCCAGCGGTCCGTACCAAGAGACCCAGTACTTC. J is TRBJ2-5 and V is TRBV27; D is unclear. CDR1 MNHEY and CDR2 SMNVEV come from the germline V gene (reference sequence). V was pared by 8 bases and J by 0 bases, with 7 bases between. The CDR3 totals 12 residues.

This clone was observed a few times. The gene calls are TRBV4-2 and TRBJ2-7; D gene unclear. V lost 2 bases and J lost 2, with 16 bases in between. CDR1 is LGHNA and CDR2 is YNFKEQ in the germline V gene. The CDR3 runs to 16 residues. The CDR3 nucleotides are TGTGCCAGCAGCCAATTGTGGAACGCGCTAACCTACGAGCAGTACTTC. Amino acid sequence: CASSQLWNALTYEQYF.

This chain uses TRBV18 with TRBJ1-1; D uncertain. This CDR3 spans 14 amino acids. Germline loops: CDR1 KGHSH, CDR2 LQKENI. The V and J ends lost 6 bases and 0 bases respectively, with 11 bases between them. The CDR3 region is CASSPTVLNTEAFF. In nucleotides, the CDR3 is TGTGCCAGCTCTCCGACGGTGTTGAACACTGAAGCTTTCTTT.

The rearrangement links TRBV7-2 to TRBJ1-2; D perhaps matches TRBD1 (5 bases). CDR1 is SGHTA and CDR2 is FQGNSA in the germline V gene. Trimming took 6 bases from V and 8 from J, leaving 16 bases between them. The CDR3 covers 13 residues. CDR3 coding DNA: TGTGCCAGCAGTTTCACAGGTCGCGGGGGCTACACCTTC. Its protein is CASSFTGRGGYTF.

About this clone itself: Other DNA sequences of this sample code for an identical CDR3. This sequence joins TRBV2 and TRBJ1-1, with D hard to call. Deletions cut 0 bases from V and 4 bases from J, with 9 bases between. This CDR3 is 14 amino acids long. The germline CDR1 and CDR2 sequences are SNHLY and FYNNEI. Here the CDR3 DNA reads TGTGCCAGCAGTGAAGCTGACCGCGGCACTGAAGCTTTCTTT. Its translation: CASSEADRGTEAFF.

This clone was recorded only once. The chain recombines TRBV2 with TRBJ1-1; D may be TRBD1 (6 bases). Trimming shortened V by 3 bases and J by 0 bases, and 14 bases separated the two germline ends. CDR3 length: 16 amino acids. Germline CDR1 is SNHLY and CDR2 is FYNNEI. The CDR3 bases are TGTGCCAGCAGTGATGCGGACAGACCCATGAACACTGAAGCTTTCTTT. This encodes CASSDADRPMNTEAFF. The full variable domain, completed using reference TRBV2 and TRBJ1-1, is EPEVTQTPSHQVTQMGQEVILRCVPISNHLYFYWYRQILGQKVEFLVSFYNNEISEKSEIFDDQFSVERPDGSNFTLKIRSTKLEDSAMYFCASSDADRPMNTEAFFGQGTRLTVV.

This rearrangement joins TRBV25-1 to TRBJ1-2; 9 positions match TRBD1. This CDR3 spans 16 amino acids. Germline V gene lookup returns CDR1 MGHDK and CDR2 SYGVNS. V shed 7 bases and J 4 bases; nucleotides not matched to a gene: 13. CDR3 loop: CASTPTNTGGVYGYTF. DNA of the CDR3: TGTGCCAGCACACCGACAAATACAGGGGGCGTCTATGGCTACACCTTC.

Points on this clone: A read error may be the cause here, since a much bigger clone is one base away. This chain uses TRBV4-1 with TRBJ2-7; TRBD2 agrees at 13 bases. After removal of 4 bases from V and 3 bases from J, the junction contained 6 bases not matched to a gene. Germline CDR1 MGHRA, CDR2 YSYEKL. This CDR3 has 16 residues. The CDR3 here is CASSLGLAGLHYEQYF. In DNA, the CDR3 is TGCGCCAGCAGCCTGGGACTAGCGGGGCTCCACTACGAGCAGTACTTC.

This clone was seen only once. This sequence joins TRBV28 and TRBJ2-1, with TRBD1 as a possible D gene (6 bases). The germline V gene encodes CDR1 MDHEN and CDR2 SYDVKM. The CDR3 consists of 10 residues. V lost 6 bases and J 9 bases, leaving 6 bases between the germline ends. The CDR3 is CASRGGEQFF. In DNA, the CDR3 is TGTGCCAGCAGAGGGGGTGAGCAGTTCTTC.

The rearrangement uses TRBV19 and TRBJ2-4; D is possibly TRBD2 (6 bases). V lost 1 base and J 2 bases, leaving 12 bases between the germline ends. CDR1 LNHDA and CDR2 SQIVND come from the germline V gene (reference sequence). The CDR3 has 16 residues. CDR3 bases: TGTGCCAGTAGTATAGGGGTCGGGGGAACCAAAAACATTCAGTACTTC. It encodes CASSIGVGGTKNIQYF.

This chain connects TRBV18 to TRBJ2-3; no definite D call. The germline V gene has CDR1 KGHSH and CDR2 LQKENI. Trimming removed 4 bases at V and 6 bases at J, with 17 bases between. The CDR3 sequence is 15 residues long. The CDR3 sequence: CASSRSGGFDDTQYF. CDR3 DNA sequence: TGTGCCAGCTCACGCTCGGGTGGGTTCGATGATACGCAGTATTTT.

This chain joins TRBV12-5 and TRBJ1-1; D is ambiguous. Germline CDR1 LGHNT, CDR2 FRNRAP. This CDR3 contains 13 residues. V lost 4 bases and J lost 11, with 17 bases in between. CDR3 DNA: TGTGCTAGTGGTTCGGACCGACTAGAAGGGGCTTTCTTT. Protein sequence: CASGSDRLEGAFF.

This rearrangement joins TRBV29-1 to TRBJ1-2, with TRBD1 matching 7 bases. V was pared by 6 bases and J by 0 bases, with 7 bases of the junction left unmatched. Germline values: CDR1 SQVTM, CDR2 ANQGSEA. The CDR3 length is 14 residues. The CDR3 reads CSVLRDSSNYGYTF. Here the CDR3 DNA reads TGCAGCGTACTCCGGGACAGCTCTAACTATGGCTACACCTTC.

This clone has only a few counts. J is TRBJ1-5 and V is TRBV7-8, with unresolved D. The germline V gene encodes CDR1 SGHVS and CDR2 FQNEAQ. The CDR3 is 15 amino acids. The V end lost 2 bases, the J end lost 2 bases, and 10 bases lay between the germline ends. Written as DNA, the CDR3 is TGTGCCAGCAGCTTAATTAATGGGGGCAATCAGCCCCAGCATTTT. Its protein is CASSLINGGNQPQHF.

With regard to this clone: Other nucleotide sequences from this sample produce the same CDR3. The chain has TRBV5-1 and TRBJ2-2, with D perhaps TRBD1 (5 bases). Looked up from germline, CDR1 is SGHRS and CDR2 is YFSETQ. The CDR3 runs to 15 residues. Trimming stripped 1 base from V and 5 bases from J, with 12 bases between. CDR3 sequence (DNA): TGCGCCAGCAGCTTGTTGCCAGGGCAAACCGGGGAGCTGTTTTTT. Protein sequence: CASSLLPGQTGELFF. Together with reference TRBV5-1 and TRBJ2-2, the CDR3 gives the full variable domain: KAGVTQTPRYLIKTRGQQVTLSCSPISGHRSVSWYQQTPGQGLQFLFEYFSETQRNKGNFPGRFSGRQFSNSRSEMNVSTLELGDSALYLCASSLLPGQTGELFFGEGSRLTVL.

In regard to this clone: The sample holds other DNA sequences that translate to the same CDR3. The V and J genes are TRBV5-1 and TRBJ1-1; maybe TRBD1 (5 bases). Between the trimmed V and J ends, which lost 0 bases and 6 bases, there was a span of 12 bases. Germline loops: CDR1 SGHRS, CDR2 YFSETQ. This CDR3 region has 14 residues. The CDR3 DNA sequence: TGCGCCAGCAGCTTGGTTCCGGGAGGGGCTGAAGCTTTCTTT. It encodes CASSLVPGGAEAFF. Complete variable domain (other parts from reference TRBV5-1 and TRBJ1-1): KAGVTQTPRYLIKTRGQQVTLSCSPISGHRSVSWYQQTPGQGLQFLFEYFSETQRNKGNFPGRFSGRQFSNSRSEMNVSTLELGDSALYLCASSLVPGGAEAFFGQGTRLTVV.

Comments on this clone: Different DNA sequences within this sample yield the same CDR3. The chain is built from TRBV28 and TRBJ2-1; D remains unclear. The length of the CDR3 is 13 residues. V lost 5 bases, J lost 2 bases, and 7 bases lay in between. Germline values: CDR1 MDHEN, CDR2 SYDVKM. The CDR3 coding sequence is TGTGCCAGCAGTAGTGGAGCCTACAATGAGCAGTTCTTC. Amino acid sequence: CASSSGAYNEQFF.

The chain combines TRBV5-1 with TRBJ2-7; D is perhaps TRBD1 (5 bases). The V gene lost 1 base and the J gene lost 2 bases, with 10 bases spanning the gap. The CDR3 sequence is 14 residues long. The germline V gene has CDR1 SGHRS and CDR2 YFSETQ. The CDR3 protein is CASSLYQGTYEQYF. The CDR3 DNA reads TGCGCCAGCAGCTTGTACCAGGGTACCTACGAGCAGTACTTC.

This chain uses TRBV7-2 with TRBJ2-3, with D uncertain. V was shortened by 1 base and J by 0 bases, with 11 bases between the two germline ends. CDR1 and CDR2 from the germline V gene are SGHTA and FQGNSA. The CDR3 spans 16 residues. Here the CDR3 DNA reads TGTGCCAGCAGCTTAGTAGGTGGTAGCAGCACAGATACGCAGTATTTT. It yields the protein CASSLVGGSSTDTQYF. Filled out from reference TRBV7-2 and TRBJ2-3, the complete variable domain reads GAGVSQSPSNKVTEKGKDVELRCDPISGHTALYWYRQSLGQGLEFLIYFQGNSAPDKSGLPSDRFSAERTGGSVSTLTIQRTQQEDSAVYLCASSLVGGSSTDTQYFGPGTRLTVL.

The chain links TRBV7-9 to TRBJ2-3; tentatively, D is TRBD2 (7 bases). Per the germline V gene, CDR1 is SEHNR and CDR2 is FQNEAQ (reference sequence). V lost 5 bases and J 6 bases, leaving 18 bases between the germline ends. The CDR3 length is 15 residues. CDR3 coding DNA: TGTGCCAGCAGCCCCGAGGGGGGGGCGCGGGATACGCAGTATTTT. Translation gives CASSPEGGARDTQYF.

The CDR3 DNA reads TGTGCCAGCAGCTTAGCTGGGGGTCGGGGTGACGGCTATGGCTACACCTTC. It specifies CASSLAGGRGDGYGYTF. The chain links TRBV7-9 to TRBJ1-2; possibly TRBD1 for D (5 bases). This CDR3 comprises 17 residues. Per the germline V gene, CDR1 is SEHNR and CDR2 is FQNEAQ (reference sequence). Between the trimmed V and J ends, which lost 0 bases and 4 bases, there was a span of 18 bases.